This TCR beta chain was observed in a study of T cell repertoires in aging, cancer and after chemotherapy. TRB rearrangements spanning V, D and J were amplified using mixed TRB-A/B primers. TCRdb passed the multiplex PCR reads through MiXCR, listing each CDR3 protein once. The sample records under 15,000 distinct CDR3 sequences, 25% being singletons. This CDR3 contains 14 residues. Germline V gene data show CDR1 as DFQATT and CDR2 as SNEGSKA (reference sequence). Trimming took off 2 bases at V and 4 bases at J, with 14 bases between the two ends. This clonotype was detected many times. The template was genomic DNA from peripheral blood, not RNA.

This receptor was obtained from a human donor in good health. This chain uses TRBV20-1 with TRBJ1-2; D perhaps matches TRBD1 (5 bases). The sequencing input was blood. CDR3 sequence (DNA): TGCAGTGCTAGACTCGCGGGGCTCGGCTATGGCTACACCTTC. Translation gives CSARLAGLGYGYTF.